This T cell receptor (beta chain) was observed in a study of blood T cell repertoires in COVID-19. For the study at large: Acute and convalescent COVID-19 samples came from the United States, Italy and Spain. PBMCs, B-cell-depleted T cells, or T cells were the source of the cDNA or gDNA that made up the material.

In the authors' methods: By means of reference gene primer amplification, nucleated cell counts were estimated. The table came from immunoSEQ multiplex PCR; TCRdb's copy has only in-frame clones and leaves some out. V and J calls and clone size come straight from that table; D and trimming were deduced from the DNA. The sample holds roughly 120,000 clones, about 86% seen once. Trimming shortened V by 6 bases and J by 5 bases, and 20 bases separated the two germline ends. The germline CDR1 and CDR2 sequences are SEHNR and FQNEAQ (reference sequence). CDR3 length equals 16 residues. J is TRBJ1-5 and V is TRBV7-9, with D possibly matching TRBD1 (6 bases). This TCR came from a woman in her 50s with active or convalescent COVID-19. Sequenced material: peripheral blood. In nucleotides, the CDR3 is TGTGCCAGCAGTCCTGAGGGGGTTGGCGGAGATCAGCCCCAGCATTTT. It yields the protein CASSPEGVGGDQPQHF.